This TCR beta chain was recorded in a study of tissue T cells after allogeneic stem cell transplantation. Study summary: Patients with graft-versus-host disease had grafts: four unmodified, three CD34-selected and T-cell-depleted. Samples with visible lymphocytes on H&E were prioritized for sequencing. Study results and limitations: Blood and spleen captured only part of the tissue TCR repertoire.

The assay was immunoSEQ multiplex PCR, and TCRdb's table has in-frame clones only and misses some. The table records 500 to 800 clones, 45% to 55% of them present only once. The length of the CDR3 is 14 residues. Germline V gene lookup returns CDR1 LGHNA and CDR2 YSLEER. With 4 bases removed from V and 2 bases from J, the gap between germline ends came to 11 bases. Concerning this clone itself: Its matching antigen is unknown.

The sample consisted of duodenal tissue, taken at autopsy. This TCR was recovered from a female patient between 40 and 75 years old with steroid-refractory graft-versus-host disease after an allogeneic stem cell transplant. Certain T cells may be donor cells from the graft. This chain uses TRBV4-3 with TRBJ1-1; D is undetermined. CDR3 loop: CASSRAWGNTEAFF. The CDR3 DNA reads TGCGCCAGCAGCCGAGCCTGGGGAAACACTGAAGCTTTCTTT.